This T cell receptor (beta chain) derives from a study of post-analysis software for immune sequencing data. Notes on the study in general: In patients, five or six TRBV segments were more frequent than in controls, with TRBV5-6, TRBV5-1 and TRBV20-1 among them.

TCR beta libraries were prepared from cDNA with unique molecular identifiers. Each CDR3 protein is one row after TCRdb ran MiXCR on the PCR reads. The sample yields roughly 400,000 distinct CDR3 sequences, approximately 39% seen once. With respect to this clonotype: The antigen remains unidentified.

This CDR3 contains 14 residues. The germline V and J ends were trimmed by 5 bases and 9 bases, with 20 bases remaining between them. Germline loops: CDR1 DFQATT, CDR2 SNEGSKA (reference sequence). The sample was blood. The TCR comes from a girl aged 2 to 9 with multiple sclerosis. The rearrangement uses TRBV20-1 and TRBJ2-1, with D tentatively TRBD2 (7 bases). CDR3 residues: CSAYRGAGFGEQFF. In DNA form, the CDR3 reads TGCAGTGCTTACCGGGGGGCCGGGTTCGGTGAGCAGTTCTTC.